This record looks at one T cell receptor (beta chain) sequence and its context. This sample stems from a study of response to subunit inactivated influenza vaccine. TCRdb called the RT-PCR reads again in MiXCR, with one record for every CDR3 protein. The sample contains around 570,000 distinct CDR3 sequences, around 11% of which appear only once. The V end was cut by 3 bases, the J end by 11 bases, with 11 bases between. Germline V lookup: CDR1 MGHRA, CDR2 YSYEKL. The CDR3 extends over 12 amino acids. These data also formed part of another study, on T cells expressing NK-cell markers. From that report: 5'RACE template switching with UMIs generated TCR beta cDNA. Seven of the eight sequenced donors were classified as HCMV-seropositive, and one was classified as seronegative. Several of the donors carried dominant NKG2C+ clonotypes that took up about 1.0-8% of their CD8+ T cells.

The TCR sequence derives from a middle-aged man who received an inactivated influenza vaccine. The V and J genes are TRBV4-1 and TRBJ2-1, with D possibly TRBD2 on 6 matching bases. This sample comprised PBMCs from blood, obtained on the day of vaccination. The DNA of the CDR3 is TGCGCCAGCAGCCATTTACTAGCCCAGCAGTTCTTC. Its protein product is CASSHLLAQQFF.